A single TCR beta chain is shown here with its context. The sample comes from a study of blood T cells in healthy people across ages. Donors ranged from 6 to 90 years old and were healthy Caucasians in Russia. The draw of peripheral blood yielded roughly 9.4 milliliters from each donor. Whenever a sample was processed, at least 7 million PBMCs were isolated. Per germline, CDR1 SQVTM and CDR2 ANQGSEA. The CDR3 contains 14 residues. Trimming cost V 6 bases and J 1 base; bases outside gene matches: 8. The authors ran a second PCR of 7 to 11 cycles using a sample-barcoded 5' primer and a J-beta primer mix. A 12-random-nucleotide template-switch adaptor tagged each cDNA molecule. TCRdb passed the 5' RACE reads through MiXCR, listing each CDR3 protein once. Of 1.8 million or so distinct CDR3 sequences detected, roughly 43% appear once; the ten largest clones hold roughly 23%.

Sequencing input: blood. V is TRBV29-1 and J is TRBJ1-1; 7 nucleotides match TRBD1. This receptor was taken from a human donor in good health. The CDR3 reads CSVSPGQWNTEAFF. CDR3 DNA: TGCAGCGTATCGCCGGGACAGTGGAACACTGAAGCTTTCTTT.